This T cell receptor (beta chain) was recovered during a study of beta chain features in type 1 diabetes. Looking at the study overall: Summed over all samples, the examined sorted cells came to roughly 110 million.

Study-wide results and limits: Sampled from patients, naive, central memory and Treg TCRB repertoires appeared more similar than those sampled from healthy donors. Patients and controls would share equally any PCR tilt toward shorter templates.

The CDR3 sequence is 15 residues long. The V end lost 0 bases, the J end lost 0 bases, and 10 bases lay between the germline ends. Germline values: CDR1 SGHRS, CDR2 YFSETQ. Sequencing targeted expressed TCRB transcripts, as all isolated RNA had been reverse transcribed. This table comes from immunoSEQ multiplex PCR, and its TCRdb copy is limited to in-frame clones, with some not included. The repertoire has a few hundred thousand clones, about 32% of them found once; the top ten carry 0.05% to 0.07%. For this clone: No antigen is known for it. This same CDR3 is encoded by further DNA sequences in the sample.

The receptor's source is a man in his late teens or twenties in good health. The chain recombines TRBV5-1 with TRBJ2-7, with D unclear. The material sequenced was naive CD4+ T cells from blood. The CDR3 DNA sequence: TGCGCCAGCAGCTTGGAACCAGGCAGCTCCTACGAGCAGTACTTC. It codes for CASSLEPGSSYEQYF.